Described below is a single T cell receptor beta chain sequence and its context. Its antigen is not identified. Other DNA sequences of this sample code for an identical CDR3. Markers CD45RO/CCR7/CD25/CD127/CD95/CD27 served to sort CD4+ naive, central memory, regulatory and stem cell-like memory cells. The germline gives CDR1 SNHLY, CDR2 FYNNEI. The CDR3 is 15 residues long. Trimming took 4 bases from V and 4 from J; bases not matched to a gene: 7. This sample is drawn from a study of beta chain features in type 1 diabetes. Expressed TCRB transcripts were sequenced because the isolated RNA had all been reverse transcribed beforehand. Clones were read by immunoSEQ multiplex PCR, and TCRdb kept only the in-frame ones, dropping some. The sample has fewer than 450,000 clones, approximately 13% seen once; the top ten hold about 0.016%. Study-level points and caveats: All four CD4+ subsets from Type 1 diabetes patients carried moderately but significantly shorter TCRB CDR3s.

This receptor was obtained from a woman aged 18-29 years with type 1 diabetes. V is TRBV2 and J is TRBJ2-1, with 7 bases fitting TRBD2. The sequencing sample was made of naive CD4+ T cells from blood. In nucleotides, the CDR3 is TGTGCCAGCAGTGGAACAGGCGGGAGTTACAATGAGCAGTTCTTC. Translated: CASSGTGGSYNEQFF.